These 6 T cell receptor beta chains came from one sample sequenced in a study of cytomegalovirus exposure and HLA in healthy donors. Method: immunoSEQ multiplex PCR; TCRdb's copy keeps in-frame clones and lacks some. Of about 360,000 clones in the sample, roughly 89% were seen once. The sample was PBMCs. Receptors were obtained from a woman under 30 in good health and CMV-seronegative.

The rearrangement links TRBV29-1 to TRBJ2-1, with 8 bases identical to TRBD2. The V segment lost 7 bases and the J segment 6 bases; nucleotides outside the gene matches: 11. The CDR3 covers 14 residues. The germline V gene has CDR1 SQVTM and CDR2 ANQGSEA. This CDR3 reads CSGWEGLVRNEQFF. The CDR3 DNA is TGCAGCGGTTGGGAGGGACTAGTTCGCAATGAGCAGTTCTTC.

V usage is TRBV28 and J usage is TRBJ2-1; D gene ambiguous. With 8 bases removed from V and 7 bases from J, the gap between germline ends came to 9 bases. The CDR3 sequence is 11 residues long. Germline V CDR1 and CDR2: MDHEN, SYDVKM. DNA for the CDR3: TGTGCCAGCTCCTCCCGGAATGAGCAGTTCTTC. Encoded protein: CASSSRNEQFF.

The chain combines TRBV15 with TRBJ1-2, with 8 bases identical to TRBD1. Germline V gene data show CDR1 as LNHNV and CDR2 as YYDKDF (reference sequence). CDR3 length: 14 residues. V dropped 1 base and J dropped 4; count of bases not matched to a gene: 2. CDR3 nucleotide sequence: TGTGCCACCAGCAGAGGGCAGGGGGCCTATGGCTACACCTTC. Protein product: CATSRGQGAYGYTF.

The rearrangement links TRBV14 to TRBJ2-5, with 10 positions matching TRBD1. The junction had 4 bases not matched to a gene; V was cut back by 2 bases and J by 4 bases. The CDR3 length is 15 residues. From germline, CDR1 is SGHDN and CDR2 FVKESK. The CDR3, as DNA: TGTGCCAGCAGCCAACTTGGACAGGGGGTAGAGACCCAGTACTTC. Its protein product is CASSQLGQGVETQYF.

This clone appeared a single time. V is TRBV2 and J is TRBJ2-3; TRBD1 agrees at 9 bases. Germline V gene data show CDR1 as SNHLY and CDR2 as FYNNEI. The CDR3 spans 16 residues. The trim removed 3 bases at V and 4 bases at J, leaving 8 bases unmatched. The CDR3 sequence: CASSDSGTGRPDTQYF. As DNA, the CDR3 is TGTGCCAGCAGTGACTCTGGGACAGGGAGGCCAGATACGCAGTATTTT.

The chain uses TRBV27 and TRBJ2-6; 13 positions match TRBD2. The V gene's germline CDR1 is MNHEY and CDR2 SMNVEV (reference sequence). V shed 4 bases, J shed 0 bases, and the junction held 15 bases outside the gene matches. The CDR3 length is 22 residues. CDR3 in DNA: TGTGCCAGCAGTTACTTGGGACTAGCGGGGATTAGTTTCCCCTCTGGGGCCAACGTCCTGACTTTC. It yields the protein CASSYLGLAGISFPSGANVLTF.